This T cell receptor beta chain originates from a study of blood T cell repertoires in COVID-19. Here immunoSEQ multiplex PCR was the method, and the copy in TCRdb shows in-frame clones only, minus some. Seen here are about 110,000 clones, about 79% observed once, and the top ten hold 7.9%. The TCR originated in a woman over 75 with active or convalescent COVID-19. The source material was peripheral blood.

The CDR3 sequence is CASSVGAGRGLSNEKLFF. The CDR3 nucleotides read TGTGCCAGCAGCGTGGGGGCGGGCAGGGGGCTTTCTAATGAAAAACTGTTTTTT. The rearrangement uses TRBV9 and TRBJ1-4, with 8 bases fitting TRBD1. Germline assignment: CDR1 SGDLS and CDR2 YYNGEE. The V and J ends lost 2 bases and 3 bases, in that order; junction bases with no gene match: 12. This CDR3 has 18 residues.